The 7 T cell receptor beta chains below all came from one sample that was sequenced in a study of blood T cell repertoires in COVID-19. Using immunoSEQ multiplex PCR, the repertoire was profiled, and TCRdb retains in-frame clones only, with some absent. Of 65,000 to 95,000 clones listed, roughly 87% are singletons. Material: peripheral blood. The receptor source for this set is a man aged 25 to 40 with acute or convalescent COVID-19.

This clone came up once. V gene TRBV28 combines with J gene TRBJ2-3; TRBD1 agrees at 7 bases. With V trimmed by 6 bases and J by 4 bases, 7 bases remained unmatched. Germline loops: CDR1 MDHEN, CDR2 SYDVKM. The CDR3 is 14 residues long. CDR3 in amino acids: CASRPDRAADTQYF. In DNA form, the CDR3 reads TGTGCCAGCAGGCCCGACAGGGCGGCAGATACGCAGTATTTT.

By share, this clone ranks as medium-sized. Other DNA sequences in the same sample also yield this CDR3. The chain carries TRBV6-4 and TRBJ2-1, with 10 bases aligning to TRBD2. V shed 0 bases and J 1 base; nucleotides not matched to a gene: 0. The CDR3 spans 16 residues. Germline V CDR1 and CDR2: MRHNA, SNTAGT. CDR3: CASSDSTSGSYNEQFF. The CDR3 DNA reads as TGTGCCAGCAGTGACTCGACTAGCGGGTCCTACAATGAGCAGTTCTTC.

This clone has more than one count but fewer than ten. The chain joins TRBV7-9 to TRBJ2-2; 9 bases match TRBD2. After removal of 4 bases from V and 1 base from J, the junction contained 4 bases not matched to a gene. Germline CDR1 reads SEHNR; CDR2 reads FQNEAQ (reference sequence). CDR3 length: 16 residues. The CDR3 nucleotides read TGTGCCAGCAGCTCCTCAGCGGGAGGGAACACCGGGGAGCTGTTTTTT. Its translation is CASSSSAGGNTGELFF.

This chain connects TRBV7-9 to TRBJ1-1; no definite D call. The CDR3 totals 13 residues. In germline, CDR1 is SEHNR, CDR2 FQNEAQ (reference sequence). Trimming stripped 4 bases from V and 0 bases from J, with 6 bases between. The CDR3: CASSSIMNTEAFF. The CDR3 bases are TGTGCCAGCAGCTCTATCATGAACACTGAAGCTTTCTTT.

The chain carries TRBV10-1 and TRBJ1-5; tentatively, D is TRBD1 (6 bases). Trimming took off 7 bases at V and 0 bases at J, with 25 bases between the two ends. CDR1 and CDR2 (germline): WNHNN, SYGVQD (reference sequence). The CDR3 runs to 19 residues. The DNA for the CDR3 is TGCGCCAGCACCCTTGGGGGGGCCTACAACCGTGATAGCAATCAGCCCCAGCATTTT. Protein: CASTLGGAYNRDSNQPQHF.

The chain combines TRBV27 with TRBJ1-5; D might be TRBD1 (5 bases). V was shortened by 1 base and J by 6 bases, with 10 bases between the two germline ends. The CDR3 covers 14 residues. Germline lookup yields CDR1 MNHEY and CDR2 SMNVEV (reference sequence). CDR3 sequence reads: CASSLWGLGQPQHF. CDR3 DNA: TGTGCCAGCAGTTTATGGGGCTTGGGTCAGCCCCAGCATTTT.

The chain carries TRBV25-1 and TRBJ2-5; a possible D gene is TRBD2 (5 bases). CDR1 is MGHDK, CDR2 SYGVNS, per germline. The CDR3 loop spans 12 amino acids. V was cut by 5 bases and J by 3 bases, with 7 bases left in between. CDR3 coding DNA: TGTGCCAGCAGTCTGGGAGAAGAGACCCAGTACTTC. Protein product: CASSLGEETQYF.